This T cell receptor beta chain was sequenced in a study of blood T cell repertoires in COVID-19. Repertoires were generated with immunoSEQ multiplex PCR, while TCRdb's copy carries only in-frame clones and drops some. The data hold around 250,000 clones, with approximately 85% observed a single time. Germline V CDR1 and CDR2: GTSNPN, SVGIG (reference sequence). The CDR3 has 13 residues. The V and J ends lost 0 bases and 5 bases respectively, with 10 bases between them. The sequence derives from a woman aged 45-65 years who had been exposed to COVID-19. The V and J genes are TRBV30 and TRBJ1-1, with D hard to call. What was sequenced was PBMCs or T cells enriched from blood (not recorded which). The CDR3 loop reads CAWSVWGGTEAFF. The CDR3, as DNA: TGTGCCTGGAGTGTATGGGGAGGGACTGAAGCTTTCTTT.